What follows describes a single T cell receptor (beta chain). The sample originates from a study of CD8+ T cells in alopecia areata. RNA, once extracted, was reverse transcribed into cDNA for use as the sequencing template. TCRdb's copy holds only in-frame clones and misses some; the assay was immunoSEQ multiplex PCR. This table holds 100,000 to 150,000 clones, roughly 55% found once. Per germline, CDR1 SGHNT and CDR2 YENEEA. Trimming shortened V by 5 bases and J by 2 bases, and 10 bases separated the two germline ends. CDR3 size: 15 residues. Stated treatment: oral pan-JAK inhibitor, 5-10 mg twice daily.

The origin of this receptor is a human donor with alopecia areata. Source: CD4+ T cells sorted from blood, taken at week 4, from a patient treated with tofacitinib. The chain couples TRBV11-3 to TRBJ2-6; D uncertain. The DNA of the CDR3 is TGTGCCAGCAGCCCCGGAGATGCTGGGGCCAACGTCCTGACTTTC. Encoded protein: CASSPGDAGANVLTF. Based on the CDR3 plus reference TRBV11-3 and TRBJ2-6, the full variable domain is EAGVVQSPRYKIIEKKQPVAFWCNPISGHNTLYWYLQNLGQGPELLIRYENEEAVDDSQLPKDRFSAERLKGVDSTLKIQPAELGDSAVYLCASSPGDAGANVLTFGAGSRLTVL.